One sample yielded the 15 T cell receptor beta chains listed below, sequenced in a study of blood T cell repertoires in COVID-19. Measured with immunoSEQ multiplex PCR; TCRdb has only the in-frame clones, and not every one. The sample shows hundreds of thousands of clones, approximately 89% of them seen only once. The sample comprised peripheral blood. Every receptor here comes from a woman in her 30s with COVID-19, enrolled during active disease.

V and J are TRBV2 and TRBJ1-6; maybe TRBD1 (6 bases). Trimming removed 9 bases from V and 8 bases from J, with 14 bases in between. CDR3 length: 13 amino acids. The germline CDR1 and CDR2 sequences are SNHLY and FYNNEI. DNA of the CDR3: TGTGCCAGAAGACAGGACGGCCATTCACCCCTCCACTTT. Translated: CARRQDGHSPLHF.

The V call is TRBV28, the J call TRBJ1-2; a possible D gene is TRBD1 (5 bases). From germline, CDR1 is MDHEN and CDR2 SYDVKM. The ends were cut back, 6 bases at V and 12 bases at J, with 11 bases in the middle. The CDR3 is 10 amino acids. This chain's CDR3 is CASSGGTNTF. Written as DNA, the CDR3 is TGTGCCAGCAGCGGAGGGACTAACACCTTC.

There are a few counts of this clone. This CDR3 reads CASSQPSAGRNEQFF. In nucleotides, the CDR3 is TGTGCCAGCAGCCAGCCATCAGCGGGGCGTAATGAGCAGTTCTTC. This rearrangement joins TRBV3-1 (or the pseudogene TRBV3-2) to TRBJ2-1, with TRBD2 identical over 7 bases. V lost 3 bases to trimming and J lost 7 bases; unmatched junction nucleotides: 9. The CDR3 is made up of 15 amino acids. Germline assignment: CDR1 LGHDT and CDR2 YNNKEL (reference sequence).

The chain carries TRBV20-1 and TRBJ1-1; D unclear. CDR3 length: 14 amino acids. The V gene's germline CDR1 is DFQATT and CDR2 SNEGSKA (reference sequence). V was trimmed by 3 bases and J by 3 bases, leaving 14 bases between them. The CDR3 sequence is CSASAPDLYTEAFF. In DNA, the CDR3 is TGCAGTGCTAGTGCCCCCGATCTATACACTGAAGCTTTCTTT.

The genes are TRBV27 and TRBJ1-1, with D uncertain. Trimming stripped 3 bases from V and 4 bases from J, with 9 bases between. The CDR3 extends over 13 amino acids. Germline-derived CDR1 and CDR2 are MNHEY and SMNVEV (reference sequence). The CDR3 DNA reads TGTGCCAGCAGTTTGTCAGGCATCACTGAAGCTTTCTTT. It codes for CASSLSGITEAFF.

The CDR3 spells CASTRAGDQDTQYF. The CDR3 bases are TGTGCCAGCACAAGGGCAGGGGACCAAGATACGCAGTATTTT. The chain links TRBV21-1 to TRBJ2-3; TRBD1 is the table's D call, not checked against the DNA. TRBV21-1 is assigned pseudogene status. The CDR3 is 14 residues long.

The V gene is TRBV2, the J gene TRBJ1-6, with 8 bases matching TRBD1. The germline V gene has CDR1 SNHLY and CDR2 FYNNEI. With V trimmed by 1 base and J by 14 bases, 4 bases remained unmatched. This CDR3 contains 13 residues. CDR3 residues: CASSEETGATLHF. The CDR3 coding sequence is TGTGCCAGCAGTGAAGAGACAGGGGCCACCCTCCACTTT.

The V and J genes are TRBV5-4 and TRBJ1-5; 7 nucleotides line up with TRBD1. Looked up from germline, CDR1 is SGHNT and CDR2 is YYREEE (reference sequence). The CDR3 covers 14 residues. J lost 1 base, V lost 5 bases, and 3 bases had no gene match. CDR3 in amino acids: CASSDRASNQPQHF. The CDR3 DNA follows: TGTGCCAGCAGTGACAGGGCGAGCAATCAGCCCCAGCATTTT.

The V and J genes are TRBV18 and TRBJ2-5; possible D gene TRBD2, 5 bases. Trimming removed 8 bases from V and 4 bases from J, with 14 bases in between. The CDR3 contains 13 residues. Germline V gene sequence: CDR1 KGHSH, CDR2 LQKENI. CDR3 residues: CASLHGEGETQYF. The CDR3, as DNA: TGTGCCAGCCTCCATGGAGAGGGAGAGACCCAGTACTTC. The variable domain in full, completed from reference TRBV18 and TRBJ2-5, reads NAGVMQNPRHLVRRRGQEARLRCSPMKGHSHVYWYRQLPEEGLKFMVYLQKENIIDESGMPKERFSAEFPKEGPSILRIQQVVRGDSAAYFCASLHGEGETQYFGPGTRLLVL.

This clone was seen a handful of times. The V gene is TRBV5-6, the J gene TRBJ1-3; D unresolved. V dropped 2 bases and J dropped 0 bases, with 12 bases sitting between them. This CDR3 comprises 16 residues. Germline-derived CDR1 and CDR2 are SGHDT and YYEEEE. CDR3 bases: TGTGCCAGCAGCTTCCTAGACGGCCGCTCTGGAAACACCATATATTTT. The encoded protein is CASSFLDGRSGNTIYF.

The gene calls are TRBV7-2 and TRBJ1-3; weak D call: TRBD1 (5 bases). This CDR3 contains 14 residues. V was shortened by 6 bases and J by 5 bases, with 14 bases between the two germline ends. CDR1 and CDR2 from the germline V gene are SGHTA and FQGNSA. CDR3 loop: CASSPQAGRNTIYF. CDR3 DNA sequence: TGTGCCAGCAGTCCTCAGGCGGGACGAAACACCATATATTTT.

The gene calls are TRBV7-6 and TRBJ2-1; TRBD1 aligns across 9 bases. The CDR3 covers 16 residues. J was trimmed by 3 bases and V by 1 base; bases with no gene match: 4. Germline CDR1 SGHVS, CDR2 FNYEAQ. The CDR3 DNA reads as TGTGCCAGCAGCTTAGGCGGGGGACAGGGCTACAATGAGCAGTTCTTC. It encodes CASSLGGGQGYNEQFF.

V is TRBV27 and J is TRBJ1-4; D is undetermined. Germline V CDR1 and CDR2: MNHEY, SMNVEV (reference sequence). Trimming removed 5 bases from V and 1 base from J, with 5 bases in between. The CDR3 is made up of 13 amino acids. The DNA for the CDR3 is TGTGCCAGCAGTCCCAGAACTAATGAAAAACTGTTTTTT. It specifies CASSPRTNEKLFF.

This chain connects TRBV3-1 (or the pseudogene TRBV3-2) to TRBJ2-1, with D possibly TRBD1 on 6 matching bases. The CDR3 spans 15 residues. Germline lookup yields CDR1 LGHDT and CDR2 YNNKEL (reference sequence). The ends were cut back, 1 base at V and 8 bases at J, with 15 bases in the middle. CDR3 in amino acids: CASSQGTVLDDEQFF. The CDR3 DNA reads as TGTGCCAGCAGCCAAGGGACAGTATTAGACGATGAGCAGTTCTTC.

This chain joins TRBV19 and TRBJ1-2; 7 bases match TRBD1. The CDR3 has 17 residues. Looked up from germline, CDR1 is LNHDA and CDR2 is SQIVND (reference sequence). With V trimmed by 1 base and J by 3 bases, 11 bases remained unmatched. The CDR3 spells CASSIGYLGGVDYGYTF. DNA of the CDR3: TGTGCCAGTAGTATAGGTTACTTAGGGGGCGTCGACTATGGCTACACCTTC.